Listed below are T cell receptor beta chains from one sample, sequenced in a study of blood T cell repertoires in COVID-19. Libraries were prepared by immunoSEQ multiplex PCR; TCRdb keeps only in-frame clonotypes and omits some of them. The sample has about 180,000 clones, about 88% seen once. Material: PBMCs or T cells enriched from blood (not recorded which). The receptor source for this set is a woman under 30 who had recovered from COVID-19. CDR3s include the opening cysteine and the closing phenylalanine or tryptophan. Fields, in order: D gene, J gene, clone size, V gene, CDR3 DNA, CDR3 protein. A D gene is named only where the DNA matches it firmly. Clone size appears in some rows only: once, few, many, or a class for an expanded clone.

>TRBD2|TRBJ2-5|.|TRBV5-4
TGTGCCAGCAGCTCACCCCTCGGCGGGGGGGCCTCAGAGACCCAGTACTTC
CASSSPLGGGASETQYF
>TRBD2|TRBJ2-3|.|TRBV28
TGTGCCACCCTTCCGGGAGGGGGGACAGATACGCAGTATTTT
CATLPGGGTDTQYF
>TRBD1|TRBJ1-1|.|TRBV7-9
TGTGCCAGCAGGGGGACAGGAATTACTGAAGCTTTCTTT
CASRGTGITEAFF
>TRBD2|TRBJ2-3|.|TRBV9
TGTGCCAGCAGCGTAGGGGCTAGCGGGAAGCGCACAGATACGCAGTATTTT
CASSVGASGKRTDTQYF
>TRBD2|TRBJ2-7|once|TRBV20-1
TGCAGTGCTAGTGGGACTACCCCCTACGAGCAGTACTTC
CSASGTTPYEQYF
>.|TRBJ1-2|.|TRBV27
TGTGCCAGCAGTTTAGTCCTTCAGGGTACTAACTATGGCTACACCTTC
CASSLVLQGTNYGYTF
>TRBD1|TRBJ2-7|once|TRBV6-9
TGTGCCAGCATAGGTGGCAGGGGGAACTTC
CASIGGRGNF
>.|TRBJ1-3|once|TRBV5-1
TGCGCCAGCAGCTTGTTACAGGGTGGAAACACCATATATTTT
CASSLLQGGNTIYF
>.|TRBJ1-1|.|TRBV6-5
TGTGCCAGCATACAGAACACTGAAGCTTTCTTT
CASIQNTEAFF
>.|TRBJ2-2|.|TRBV18
TGTGCCAGCTCATCTGGACAGAGACCGAACACCGGGGAGCTGTTTTTT
CASSSGQRPNTGELFF
>TRBD1|TRBJ2-5|.|TRBV12-5
TGTGCTAGTGGTTCGGCGGGACAGGGGTTGGAACAAGAGACCCAGTACTTC
CASGSAGQGLEQETQYF
>.|TRBJ2-5|.|TRBV7-8
TGTGCCAGCAGCTTAGTTAGTGTAGACGGGAGCGAAGAGACCCAGTACTTC
CASSLVSVDGSEETQYF
>TRBD1|TRBJ1-1|.|TRBV4-1
TGCGCCAGCAGCCAGTCACAGGGGATCACTGAAGCTTTCTTT
CASSQSQGITEAFF
>.|TRBJ2-3|.|TRBV2
TGTGCCAGCTTCCCAGCGGGCCCTCTCAGGGATACGCAGTATTTT
CASFPAGPLRDTQYF
>.|TRBJ1-2|.|TRBV19
TGTGCCAGTCGTGATCAGGGTTTCGGTGGCTACACCTTC
CASRDQGFGGYTF
>.|TRBJ2-2|.|TRBV2
TGTGCCAGCAGTGAAACGGGGGTGGGAGGGGAGCTGTTTTTT
CASSETGVGGELFF